Listed below are T cell receptor beta chains from one sample, sequenced in a study of cytomegalovirus exposure and HLA in healthy donors. This table comes from immunoSEQ multiplex PCR, and its TCRdb copy is limited to in-frame clones, with some not included. The sample lists 90,000 to 130,000 clones; roughly 80% were seen once. Sequencing was performed on PBMCs. Every receptor here comes from a woman aged 25 to 39 in good health and CMV-seronegative. The conserved cysteine and the conserved F or W are not part of the CDR3 here. The D gene is left open where the match is weak.

>TRBJ2-1|TRBD2|TRBV7-8|14
ASSRLRLAGYNEQF
>TRBJ2-4|.|TRBV6-1|13
ASSEQGLAKNIQY
>TRBJ2-3|.|TRBV28|14
ASSTAQGTSTDTQY
>TRBJ2-5|TRBD2|TRBV5-4|15
ASSLAVLAGVLETQY
>TRBJ2-7|TRBD1|TRBV29-1|11
SVLRTGSYEQY
>TRBJ1-5|.|TRBV5-6|11
ASSPSGNQPQH
>TRBJ1-2|.|TRBV28|14
ASRPNSRTVNYGYT
>TRBJ1-2|TRBD1|TRBV29-1|9
SAGGTYGYT
>TRBJ2-2|.|TRBV10-3|14
AISESLAGITGELF
>TRBJ2-7|TRBD2|TRBV13|17
ASSRTGDRIAGGHPEQY
>TRBJ2-7|.|TRBV5-6|12
ASQTTRSSYEQY
>.|.|TRBV20-1|8
SAMDYEQY
>TRBJ2-5|TRBD2|TRBV11-2|17
ASSSLTTRTSGAQETQY
>TRBJ1-5|.|TRBV19|12
ASIGGSPYQPQH
>TRBJ1-6|.|TRBV9|10
ASSAAGSPLH
>TRBJ2-7|.|TRBV7-2|11
ASTPGHPYEQY
>TRBJ2-2|TRBD2|TRBV30|15
AWSATSGRANTGELF
>TRBJ2-7|.|TRBV19|13
ASSIDPARRYEQY
>TRBJ2-5|TRBD1|TRBV29-1|14
SVDPLDRALRLGGY
>TRBJ2-7|TRBD1|TRBV19|13
ASSARDRGTYEQY
>TRBJ2-7|TRBD2|TRBV5-6|11
ASSPGGFYEQY
>TRBJ1-5|.|TRBV30|12
AWSVGEGYQPQH
>TRBJ2-7|TRBD2|TRBV11-2|16
ASSGPGTSGRRGYEQY
>TRBJ1-1|TRBD1|TRBV5-1|12
ASTETGQHTEAF
>TRBJ2-7|TRBD1|TRBV2|12
ASNVGTGTYEQY
>TRBJ1-4|TRBD1|TRBV4-3|13
ASSQDGTAFEKLF
>TRBJ2-1|TRBD1|TRBV15|12
ATSARTGYNEQF
>TRBJ1-1|.|TRBV10-3|13
AISEVAGWDTEAF
>TRBJ1-1|TRBD1|TRBV19|13
ASSTLDRSNTEAF
>TRBJ2-5|.|TRBV15|12
ATSRDRLQETQY
>TRBJ2-1|.|TRBV2|10
ASTFGQGYAF
>TRBJ2-7|TRBD2|TRBV10-3|11
AISAGTNYEQY
>TRBJ1-3|TRBD1|TRBV10-3|12
AISGTGQGNTIY
>TRBJ2-1|.|TRBV29-1|11
SGRAVTYNEQF
>TRBJ2-7|TRBD1|TRBV4-1|19
ASSQGAVAGQAALRSYEQY
>TRBJ1-1|.|TRBV2|13
ASRILKPGTPEAF
>TRBJ2-7|.|TRBV10-2|12
ASSPSGAYYEQY
>TRBJ2-3|TRBD2|TRBV5-1|16
ASSSGLAGGPSTDTQY
>TRBJ1-4|.|TRBV29-1|13
SVERRGATNEKLF
>TRBJ2-7|TRBD1|TRBV5-6|12
ASSLGDRAYEQY